A selection of T cell receptor beta chains follows, all from one sample in a study of T cells in Graves' hyperthyroidism and ophthalmopathy. TCRdb independently ran MiXCR on the multiplex PCR reads; one entry per CDR3 protein. The repertoire consists of some 740,000 distinct CDR3 sequences, with approximately 14% occurring once and the leading ten covering roughly 10%. Sequenced sample: blood. The receptors come from a woman aged 18-35 years with Graves' hyperthyroidism. The CDR3 runs from the conserved cysteine through the conserved F or W. Each record gives: D gene, clone size, V gene, J gene, CDR3 protein, CDR3 DNA. The D gene is left open where the match is weak. A row's size may be missing; if present it is once, few, many or a size class.

D: NA; size: many; V: TRBV10-3; J: TRBJ2-7; CDR3: CAITRGLAVEYEQYF; DNA: TGTGCCATCACCCGGGGGTTAGCGGTTGAGTACGAGCAGTACTTC
D: NA; size: NA; V: TRBV20-1; J: TRBJ1-6; CDR3: CSAIVPGAAGYVHF; DNA: TGCAGTGCAATCGTACCAGGGGCCGCAGGTTATGTCCACTTT
D: TRBD1; size: many; V: TRBV7-2; J: TRBJ2-5; CDR3: CASSLGDRLYETQYF; DNA: TGTGCCAGCAGCTTGGGGGACAGGCTCTATGAGACCCAGTACTTC
D: NA; size: many; V: TRBV10-1; J: TRBJ2-4; CDR3: CASSTTGSLDKNIQYF; DNA: TGCGCCAGCAGCACAACAGGGTCGTTGGACAAAAACATTCAGTACTTC
D: NA; size: many; V: TRBV20-1; J: TRBJ1-5; CDR3: CSASFQGRENQPQHF; DNA: TGCAGTGCTAGTTTCCAGGGACGAGAAAATCAGCCCCAGCATTTT
D: NA; size: NA; V: TRBV24-1; J: TRBJ1-1; CDR3: CATRGTAYTEAFF; DNA: TGTGCCACCAGAGGGACGGCATACACTGAAGCTTTCTTT
D: NA; size: once; V: TRBV6-1; J: TRBJ1-1; CDR3: CASRREIDTEAFF; DNA: TGTGCCAGCAGGAGGGAGATTGACACTGAAGCTTTCTTT
D: NA; size: few; V: TRBV29-1; J: TRBJ1-5; CDR3: CSVEDSSTPNQPQHF; DNA: TGCAGCGTTGAAGATTCGTCGACACCCAATCAGCCCCAGCATTTT
D: NA; size: few; V: TRBV20-1; J: TRBJ2-7; CDR3: CSARGGPFSYEQYF; DNA: TGCAGTGCTAGGGGGGGGCCCTTCTCCTACGAGCAGTACTTC
D: TRBD2; size: many; V: TRBV6-5; J: TRBJ2-1; CDR3: CASSYSTAGVKRNEQFF; DNA: TGTGCCAGCAGTTACTCGACAGCGGGAGTAAAGAGAAATGAGCAGTTCTTC
D: NA; size: many; V: TRBV3-1; J: TRBJ1-2; CDR3: CASTPSAGFVGGYTF; DNA: TGTGCCAGCACACCCTCGGCAGGGTTCGTGGGTGGCTACACCTTC
D: NA; size: NA; V: TRBV2; J: TRBJ1-2; CDR3: CASSGQAHGNGYTF; DNA: TGTGCCAGCAGTGGGCAGGCCCACGGTAATGGCTACACCTTC
D: TRBD2; size: few; V: TRBV29-1; J: TRBJ2-7; CDR3: CSVLNGRSYEQYF; DNA: TGCAGCGTTTTGAACGGGAGGAGTTACGAGCAGTACTTC
D: TRBD1; size: many; V: TRBV6-1; J: TRBJ1-6; CDR3: CASSTSTGTGVSPLHF; DNA: TGTGCCAGCAGTACTTCAACCGGGACAGGGGTTTCACCCCTCCACTTT
D: NA; size: few; V: TRBV5-1; J: TRBJ1-4; CDR3: CASSLAGTGEKLFF; DNA: TGCGCCAGCAGCTTGGCCGGTACCGGGGAGAAACTGTTTTTT
D: NA; size: few; V: TRBV4-3; J: TRBJ1-2; CDR3: CASSQENWAARADGYTF; DNA: TGCGCCAGCAGCCAAGAGAATTGGGCGGCCAGGGCGGATGGCTACACCTTC
D: TRBD2; size: few; V: TRBV20-1; J: TRBJ2-1; CDR3: CRVTSGEDNEQFF; DNA: TGCAGGGTGACTAGCGGAGAAGACAATGAGCAGTTCTTC
D: TRBD1; size: few; V: TRBV4-1; J: TRBJ2-7; CDR3: CASSQPGQGSGQYF; DNA: TGCGCCAGCAGCCAACCCGGACAGGGGTCGGGGCAGTACTTC
D: TRBD2; size: NA; V: TRBV11-2; J: TRBJ2-1; CDR3: CASSPRGSGSIDEQFF; DNA: TGTGCCAGCAGCCCGCGGGGGAGCGGGAGCATCGATGAGCAGTTCTTC
D: TRBD1; size: few; V: TRBV30; J: TRBJ2-5; CDR3: CAWDKNRGLSETQYF; DNA: TGTGCCTGGGACAAAAACAGGGGGCTGTCAGAGACCCAGTACTTC
D: TRBD2; size: few; V: TRBV4-1; J: TRBJ2-1; CDR3: CASSQERFPSGDEQFF; DNA: TGCGCCAGCAGCCAAGAGAGGTTCCCTAGCGGGGATGAGCAGTTCTTC
D: TRBD1; size: many; V: TRBV11-2; J: TRBJ1-4; CDR3: CASGRDRGLYEKLFF; DNA: TGTGCCAGCGGAAGGGACAGGGGGCTCTATGAAAAACTGTTTTTT
D: TRBD2; size: NA; V: TRBV9; J: TRBJ2-7; CDR3: CASSVGLAGAAYEQYF; DNA: TGTGCCAGCAGCGTAGGACTAGCGGGAGCCGCCTACGAGCAGTACTTC
D: TRBD2; size: few; V: TRBV12-3/TRBV12-4; J: TRBJ2-1; CDR3: CANSFTSGWNEQFF; DNA: TGTGCCAACAGTTTCACTAGCGGGTGGAATGAGCAGTTCTTC
D: NA; size: NA; V: TRBV19; J: TRBJ2-7; CDR3: CASTPRTGSSYEQYF; DNA: TGTGCCAGTACCCCAAGGACGGGATCCTCCTACGAGCAGTACTTC
D: NA; size: many; V: TRBV4-1; J: TRBJ1-1; CDR3: CASSSQSRTEAFF; DNA: TGCGCCAGCAGCTCACAGTCCCGCACTGAAGCTTTCTTT
D: NA; size: many; V: TRBV28; J: TRBJ1-5; CDR3: CASSFMRGLSSQPQHF; DNA: TGTGCCAGCAGTTTCATGAGGGGCTTGTCTAGTCAGCCCCAGCATTTT
D: NA; size: few; V: TRBV15; J: TRBJ1-6; CDR3: CATSDSRRGNSPLHF; DNA: TGTGCCACCAGCGACTCCAGGAGAGGGAATTCACCCCTCCACTTT
D: NA; size: few; V: TRBV5-1; J: TRBJ1-5; CDR3: CASSLEGGNNQPQHF; DNA: TGCGCCAGCAGCTTGGAAGGTGGGAACAATCAGCCCCAGCATTTT
D: TRBD1; size: NA; V: TRBV20-1; J: TRBJ1-2; CDR3: CSAPYRDRDGYTF; DNA: TGCAGTGCTCCCTACCGGGACAGGGATGGCTACACCTTC
D: TRBD1; size: few; V: TRBV5-1; J: TRBJ2-2; CDR3: CASGGSKGQVNTGELFF; DNA: TGCGCCAGCGGGGGATCAAAGGGACAGGTGAACACCGGGGAGCTGTTTTTT
D: TRBD1; size: NA; V: TRBV6-7; J: TRBJ2-6; CDR3: CASSLPTGKLSGANVLTF; DNA: TGTGCCAGCAGTCTGCCGACAGGGAAACTCTCTGGGGCCAACGTCCTGACTTTC
D: NA; size: many; V: TRBV7-2; J: TRBJ2-7; CDR3: CASSADYYEQYF; DNA: TGTGCCAGCAGCGCGGACTACTACGAGCAGTACTTC
D: TRBD2; size: many; V: TRBV18; J: TRBJ2-7; CDR3: CASSRPIAGPYEQYF; DNA: TGTGCCAGCTCCCGACCCATAGCGGGGCCCTACGAGCAGTACTTC
D: TRBD1; size: NA; V: TRBV10-1; J: TRBJ2-3; CDR3: CASSESYARDRGPDTQYF; DNA: TGCGCCAGCAGTGAGTCGTATGCCCGGGACAGGGGCCCAGATACGCAGTATTTT
D: TRBD1; size: few; V: TRBV5-1; J: TRBJ2-1; CDR3: CASRLQGSYDEQFF; DNA: TGCGCCAGCAGATTACAGGGGAGTTATGATGAGCAGTTCTTC
D: TRBD1; size: many; V: TRBV28; J: TRBJ1-1; CDR3: CASSLDRARANTEAFF; DNA: TGTGCCAGCAGCTTGGACAGGGCTCGGGCGAACACTGAAGCTTTCTTT
D: NA; size: many; V: TRBV28; J: TRBJ2-1; CDR3: CASSPRIAGSYNEQFF; DNA: TGTGCCAGCAGTCCTAGGATAGCCGGCTCCTACAATGAGCAGTTCTTC
D: NA; size: many; V: TRBV12-3/TRBV12-4; J: TRBJ2-1; CDR3: CASRQGGLGYNEQFF; DNA: TGTGCCAGCAGACAAGGTGGGCTAGGGTACAATGAGCAGTTCTTC
D: TRBD2; size: many; V: TRBV20-1; J: TRBJ2-7; CDR3: CSASEGLAGDYYEQYF; DNA: TGCAGTGCCTCCGAGGGACTAGCGGGAGACTACTACGAGCAGTACTTC
D: NA; size: many; V: TRBV27; J: TRBJ2-7; CDR3: CASSFIGRHGTAYEQYF; DNA: TGTGCCAGCAGTTTCATAGGGAGACATGGGACTGCCTACGAGCAGTACTTC
D: NA; size: NA; V: TRBV4-3; J: TRBJ1-3; CDR3: CASSQDLGGRGRLSGNTIYF; DNA: TGCGCCAGCAGCCAAGATCTTGGGGGTCGGGGGAGATTAAGTGGAAACACCATATATTTT
D: NA; size: NA; V: TRBV5-1; J: TRBJ1-1; CDR3: CASSLERDSEAFF; DNA: TGCGCCAGCAGCTTGGAGAGGGATTCGGAAGCTTTCTTT
D: TRBD1; size: few; V: TRBV7-2; J: TRBJ2-5; CDR3: CASSLSTTGLATQYF; DNA: TGTGCCAGCAGCTTATCCACGACAGGGCTGGCGACCCAGTACTTC
D: TRBD1; size: few; V: TRBV4-1; J: TRBJ1-1; CDR3: CASSQTPARGWTEAFF; DNA: TGCGCCAGCAGCCAAACCCCCGCCAGGGGGTGGACTGAAGCTTTCTTT
D: NA; size: NA; V: TRBV28; J: TRBJ1-1; CDR3: CATSLKGTEAFF; DNA: TGTGCCACATCACTCAAGGGCACTGAAGCTTTCTTT
D: NA; size: many; V: TRBV6-2/TRBV6-3; J: TRBJ2-7; CDR3: CASSWAGGSYEQYF; DNA: TGTGCCAGCAGTTGGGCCGGGGGTTCCTACGAGCAGTACTTC
D: TRBD2; size: NA; V: TRBV12-3/TRBV12-4; J: TRBJ2-7; CDR3: CASSPSGRALYEQYF; DNA: TGTGCCAGCAGTCCAAGCGGGAGGGCCCTCTACGAGCAGTACTTC
D: NA; size: few; V: TRBV27; J: TRBJ1-6; CDR3: CASKFRDLGNNNSPLHF; DNA: TGTGCCAGCAAGTTTAGGGACCTGGGGAACAATAATTCACCCCTCCACTTT
D: NA; size: NA; V: TRBV5-1; J: TRBJ2-7; CDR3: CASSLEGLYYEQYF; DNA: TGCGCCAGCAGCTTGGAAGGGCTTTATTACGAGCAGTACTTC
D: NA; size: many; V: TRBV30; J: TRBJ2-7; CDR3: CAWNSVRVPHYEQYF; DNA: TGTGCCTGGAATTCCGTCCGGGTACCCCACTACGAGCAGTACTTC
D: TRBD2; size: NA; V: TRBV9; J: TRBJ2-7; CDR3: CASSVDAGGSYEQYF; DNA: TGTGCCAGCAGCGTAGATGCGGGAGGTTCCTACGAGCAGTACTTC
D: TRBD2; size: many; V: TRBV7-9; J: TRBJ2-7; CDR3: CASSSRAYAGEDEQYF; DNA: TGTGCCAGCAGCTCTAGGGCCTATGCGGGAGAAGACGAGCAGTACTTC
D: TRBD1; size: few; V: TRBV24-1; J: TRBJ2-1; CDR3: CATSEPRQGGSYNEQFF; DNA: TGTGCCACCAGTGAGCCCCGACAGGGGGGGTCGTACAATGAGCAGTTCTTC
D: NA; size: NA; V: TRBV13; J: TRBJ1-3; CDR3: CASSLLDTIYF; DNA: TGTGCCAGCAGCTTACTTGACACCATATATTTT